Presented here are 19 T cell receptor beta chains from one specimen sequenced in a study of shared clonotypes between healthy human individuals. Sequenced by immunoSEQ multiplex PCR; TCRdb stores in-frame clones only, minus some. The profile covers about 690,000 clones, with 80% to 95% appearing a single time and 34% taken by the ten largest. The sequencing input was memory CD8+ T cells from PBMCs. The subset was: CD45RO+ cells pooled with CCR7-negative TemRA cells. These receptors all come from a man between 18 and 29 years old in good health. Some clones in this sample may be carry-over from other donors' samples.

This chain uses TRBV11-2 with TRBJ2-1, with D possibly being TRBD1 (5 bases). Germline V lookup: CDR1 SGHAT, CDR2 FQNNGV. V was clipped by 5 bases and J by 8 bases, with 19 bases between them. The CDR3 has 15 residues. CDR3 sequence: CASSQGTGIIDEQFF. CDR3 DNA sequence: TGTGCCAGCAGCCAGGGAACTGGAATTATCGATGAGCAGTTCTTC.

The CDR3 DNA is TGTGCCGTAGCGGCAAACTCCTACGAGCAGTACTTC. It is translated as CAVAANSYEQYF. The rearrangement uses TRBV10-3 and TRBJ2-7, with D possibly TRBD2 on 6 matching bases. The germline V gene has CDR1 ENHRY and CDR2 SYGVKD. This CDR3 has 12 amino acids. V was pared by 11 bases and J by 0 bases, with 11 bases between.

V and J are TRBV15 and TRBJ2-7; TRBD2 might be the D (6 bases). CDR3 size: 14 residues. CDR1 and CDR2 (germline): LNHNV, YYDKDF (reference sequence). The ends were cut back, 4 bases at V and 3 bases at J, with 13 bases in the middle. CDR3 residues: CATSKGRGFYEQYF. The CDR3 DNA is TGTGCCACCAGCAAGGGTCGGGGGTTCTACGAGCAGTACTTC.

The CDR3 region is CASSGGQGRHEQFF. In nucleotides, the CDR3 is TGTGCCAGCAGCGGGGGACAGGGGCGTCATGAGCAGTTCTTC. V is TRBV9 and J is TRBJ2-1; 10 positions agree with TRBD1. CDR3 length: 14 amino acids. V was clipped by 3 bases and J by 8 bases; unmatched bases: 5. CDR1 and CDR2 (germline): SGDLS, YYNGEE.

The chain recombines TRBV14 with TRBJ1-4; perhaps TRBD1 as D (5 bases). Germline lookup yields CDR1 SGHDN and CDR2 FVKESK. The CDR3 has 15 residues. Trimming removed 4 bases at V and 8 bases at J, with 17 bases between. Written as DNA, the CDR3 is TGTGCCAGCAGCCCATCGTGGGGGTCAGGGGAAAAACTGTTTTTT. Translation gives CASSPSWGSGEKLFF.

Comment on this clone: The sample contains more than one DNA sequence encoding this CDR3. The chain couples TRBV27 to TRBJ1-1, with D possibly being TRBD1 (5 bases). The germline V gene encodes CDR1 MNHEY and CDR2 SMNVEV (reference sequence). This CDR3 has 14 amino acids. V was shortened by 4 bases and J by 0 bases, with 9 bases between the two germline ends. The CDR3 nucleotides read TGTGCCAGCAGTTGGGGCACCTTGAACACTGAAGCTTTCTTT. This translates into CASSWGTLNTEAFF.

The chain uses TRBV28 and TRBJ1-1; 7 nucleotides match TRBD1. V was pared by 2 bases and J by 3 bases, with 6 bases of the junction left unmatched. Germline assignment: CDR1 MDHEN and CDR2 SYDVKM. This CDR3 is 15 amino acids long. For the CDR3, the DNA is TGTGCCAGCAGTTTAATAAGGGACAGAGACACTGAAGCTTTCTTT. As protein: CASSLIRDRDTEAFF.

This chain's CDR3 is CASSPTGIFGGYTF. CDR3 in DNA: TGTGCCAGTAGTCCTACCGGGATCTTCGGTGGCTACACCTTC. The rearrangement joins TRBV19 to TRBJ1-2, with D unresolved. Germline CDR1 LNHDA, CDR2 SQIVND (reference sequence). V lost 5 bases and J lost 7, with 17 bases in between. This CDR3 contains 14 residues.

The V gene is TRBV4-3, the J gene TRBJ2-7, with 13 bases lining up with TRBD2. The CDR3 is made up of 16 amino acids. In germline, CDR1 is LGHNA, CDR2 YSLEER. The V and J ends lost 0 bases and 4 bases, in that order; junction bases with no gene match: 3. The CDR3 loop is CASSQDPTSGRYEQYF. CDR3 DNA sequence: TGCGCCAGCAGCCAAGACCCGACTAGCGGGAGGTACGAGCAGTACTTC.

The V gene is TRBV6-5, the J gene TRBJ2-7; no definite D call. The germline CDR1 and CDR2 sequences are MNHEY and SVGAGI. V dropped 2 bases and J dropped 7 bases, with 6 bases sitting between them. CDR3 length: 11 amino acids. The CDR3 DNA follows: TGTGCCAGCAGTTACGGGCAGGAGCAGTACTTC. As protein: CASSYGQEQYF.

This clone appeared once. The V and J genes are TRBV7-9 and TRBJ2-5; TRBD2 agrees at 8 bases. Germline CDR1 SEHNR, CDR2 FQNEAQ (reference sequence). The CDR3 runs 15 residues. Unmatched junction bases numbered 10, after V lost 5 bases and J lost 5 bases. CDR3: CASSTTSGRWETQYF. CDR3 in DNA: TGTGCCAGCAGCACCACCAGCGGGAGATGGGAGACCCAGTACTTC.

The gene calls are TRBV29-1 and TRBJ1-2; a weak D match, TRBD1 (6 bases). Germline V lookup: CDR1 SQVTM, CDR2 ANQGSEA. V dropped 8 bases and J dropped 5 bases, with 12 bases sitting between them. The CDR3 is 11 residues long. In DNA, the CDR3 is TGCAGCACCTTAGGGGGATATGGCTACACCTTC. It translates to CSTLGGYGYTF. Looking up the rest from reference TRBV29-1 and TRBJ1-2 gives the full variable domain: SAVISQKPSRDICQRGTSLTIQCQVDSQVTMMFWYRQQPGQSLTLIATANQGSEATYESGFVIDKFPISRPNLTFSTLTVSNMSPEDSSIYLCSTLGGYGYTFGSGTRLTVV.

This clone was observed a handful of times. The CDR3 coding sequence is TGTGCCAGCAGAGCAGGGGCTGGCTACACCTTC. The encoded protein is CASRAGAGYTF. The chain has TRBV9 and TRBJ1-2; D is perhaps TRBD1 (6 bases). The length of the CDR3 is 11 residues. Germline V gene lookup returns CDR1 SGDLS and CDR2 YYNGEE. The V end lost 5 bases, the J end lost 7 bases, and 9 bases lay between the germline ends.

The CDR3, as DNA: TGTGCCAGCAGCTTAGCAGGGGCTCAATACGATACGCAGTATTTT. Its protein product is CASSLAGAQYDTQYF. This chain joins TRBV11-2 and TRBJ2-3, with TRBD1 as a possible D gene (6 bases). This CDR3 has 15 amino acids. Germline loops: CDR1 SGHAT, CDR2 FQNNGV. The V gene lost 1 base and the J gene lost 6 bases, with 14 bases spanning the gap. Complete variable domain (other parts from reference TRBV11-2 and TRBJ2-3): EAGVAQSPRYKIIEKRQSVAFWCNPISGHATLYWYQQILGQGPKLLIQFQNNGVVDDSQLPKDRFSAERLKGVDSTLKIQPAKLEDSAVYLCASSLAGAQYDTQYFGPGTRLTVL.

The chain carries TRBV7-6 and TRBJ2-7; tentative D call: TRBD1 (6 bases). CDR3 size: 12 residues. CDR1 SGHVS and CDR2 FNYEAQ come from the germline V gene. V lost 2 bases, J lost 7 bases, and 9 bases lay in between. CDR3 sequence reads: CASSLPTGEQYF. CDR3 DNA sequence: TGTGCCAGCAGCTTACCAACAGGGGAGCAGTACTTC.

This CDR3 is CASSLGDSEFYNSPLHF. CDR3 DNA sequence: TGTGCCAGCAGCTTAGGGGACAGTGAGTTCTATAATTCACCCCTCCACTTT. This chain links TRBV7-9 with TRBJ1-6, with 7 bases that match TRBD1. V lost 1 base to trimming and J lost 3 bases; unmatched junction nucleotides: 6. This CDR3 region has 17 residues. Per the germline V gene, CDR1 is SEHNR and CDR2 is FQNEAQ (reference sequence).

This clone was seen ten or more times. The chain combines TRBV10-2 with TRBJ2-7; 12 bases agree with TRBD2. CDR3 size: 15 residues. Trimming cost V 2 bases and J 6 bases; bases outside gene matches: 5. CDR1 is WSHSY, CDR2 SAAADI, per germline. Written as DNA, the CDR3 is TGCGCCAGCAGTGAGATGACTAGCGGGAGTCCCGAGCAGTACTTC. Translated, it gives CASSEMTSGSPEQYF.

The V and J genes are TRBV6-6 and TRBJ2-3, with TRBD2 matching 9 bases. Germline CDR1 and CDR2: MNHNY and SVGAGI (reference sequence). The CDR3 length is 15 residues. The ends lost 2 bases at V and 5 bases at J; junction bases unmatched: 5. Here the CDR3 reads CASSYVAGVIDTQYF. DNA of the CDR3: TGTGCCAGCAGTTACGTAGCGGGAGTTATAGATACGCAGTATTTT.

The V and J genes are TRBV6-6 and TRBJ1-2, with D unresolved. Trimming pared 6 bases from V and 8 bases from J, leaving 10 bases between. The CDR3 is made up of 11 amino acids. Per the germline V gene, CDR1 is MNHNY and CDR2 is SVGAGI (reference sequence). For the CDR3, the DNA is TGTGCCAGCAGCTACATGGGGGGCTACACCTTC. This gives the protein CASSYMGGYTF.